The 18 T cell receptor beta chains given below trace back to one sample, sequenced in a study of blood T cell repertoires in COVID-19. Here immunoSEQ multiplex PCR was the method, and the copy in TCRdb shows in-frame clones only, minus some. The sample carries under 200,000 clones, 85% recorded once. The sample taken for sequencing was peripheral blood. The receptors here all came from a man between 60 and 75 years old with COVID-19, enrolled during active disease.

The CDR3, as DNA: TGTGCCAGCAGTTACCGACAGGGGAATGAAAAACTGTTTTTT. Translating it yields CASSYRQGNEKLFF. The chain is built from TRBV6-5 and TRBJ1-4; 8 bases line up with TRBD1. Trimming removed 2 bases from V and 5 bases from J; junction bases left unmatched: 1. The CDR3 is made up of 14 amino acids. Per the germline V gene, CDR1 is MNHEY and CDR2 is SVGAGI.

The V call is TRBV2, the J call TRBJ1-2; weak D call: TRBD1 (5 bases). Germline CDR1 and CDR2: SNHLY and FYNNEI. Trimming pared 4 bases from V and 3 bases from J, leaving 9 bases between. The CDR3 runs to 13 residues. The CDR3 reads CASSGGLDYGYTF. The CDR3 DNA sequence: TGTGCCAGCAGTGGGGGCCTCGACTATGGCTACACCTTC.

The sample holds one count of this clone. The chain carries TRBV5-4 and TRBJ2-2, with 12 nucleotides matching TRBD1. The CDR3 extends over 17 amino acids. Germline loops: CDR1 SGHNT, CDR2 YYREEE (reference sequence). Germline trimming cut 0 bases from V and 7 bases from J; bases unmatched to any gene: 7. CDR3 sequence (DNA): TGTGCCAGCAGCTTGGCCGGGACAGGGGGCTTTGGCGGGGAGCTGTTTTTT. It is translated as CASSLAGTGGFGGELFF. Full variable domain (remainder filled in from reference TRBV5-4 and TRBJ2-2): ETGVTQSPTHLIKTRGQQVTLRCSSQSGHNTVSWYQQALGQGPQFIFQYYREEENGRGNFPPRFSGLQFPNYSSELNVNALELDDSALYLCASSLAGTGGFGGELFFGEGSRLTVL.

The chain is built from TRBV7-3 and TRBJ1-1, with 7 bases lining up with TRBD1. The ends lost 5 bases at V and 0 bases at J; junction bases unmatched: 9. This CDR3 region has 16 residues. Germline CDR1 and CDR2: SGHTA and FQGTGA. The CDR3 sequence is CASSAWDSEMNTEAFF. CDR3 nucleotides: TGTGCCAGCAGCGCATGGGACAGTGAAATGAACACTGAAGCTTTCTTT.

V gene TRBV19 combines with J gene TRBJ1-1; 7 nucleotides line up with TRBD1. Germline V CDR1 and CDR2: LNHDA, SQIVND (reference sequence). V lost 4 bases, J lost 10 bases, and 3 bases stayed unmatched. This CDR3 comprises 11 residues. The DNA of the CDR3 is TGTGCCAGTAGTACCCGACAGGGAGCTTTCTTT. Translation: CASSTRQGAFF.

The chain recombines TRBV28 with TRBJ1-1; D is unresolved. V was clipped by 3 bases and J by 3 bases, with 8 bases between them. The CDR3 runs 13 residues. CDR1 and CDR2 from the germline V gene are MDHEN and SYDVKM. Written as DNA, the CDR3 is TGTGCCAGCAGTTTTGGTGGCTACACTGAAGCTTTCTTT. The encoded protein is CASSFGGYTEAFF.

V gene TRBV29-1 combines with J gene TRBJ2-2; TRBD1 aligns across 10 bases. Unmatched junction bases numbered 4, after V lost 5 bases and J lost 4 bases. The CDR3 consists of 14 residues. The germline gives CDR1 SQVTM, CDR2 ANQGSEA. Here the CDR3 reads CSVTGQGTTGELFF. CDR3 DNA sequence: TGCAGCGTTACGGGACAGGGGACCACCGGGGAGCTGTTTTTT.

The rearrangement joins TRBV7-2 to TRBJ1-5, with 7 bases aligning to TRBD1. Germline CDR1 and CDR2: SGHTA and FQGNSA. The CDR3 totals 13 residues. V shed 1 base and J 7 bases; nucleotides not matched to a gene: 1. The CDR3 DNA reads as TGTGCCAGCAGCTTAGAAGGGGGCCAGCCCCAGCATTTT. Translating gives CASSLEGGQPQHF. The whole variable domain, filled in from reference TRBV7-2 and TRBJ1-5, reads GAGVSQSPSNKVTEKGKDVELRCDPISGHTALYWYRQSLGQGLEFLIYFQGNSAPDKSGLPSDRFSAERTGGSVSTLTIQRTQQEDSAVYLCASSLEGGQPQHFGDGTRLSIL.

The chain has TRBV5-1 and TRBJ2-1; D may be TRBD2 (5 bases). CDR3 size: 16 residues. Germline lookup yields CDR1 SGHRS and CDR2 YFSETQ. Trimming removed 0 bases at V and 3 bases at J, with 13 bases between. The CDR3 is CASSLAGLEDYNEQFF. In nucleotides, the CDR3 is TGCGCCAGCAGCTTGGCGGGGTTAGAGGACTACAATGAGCAGTTCTTC.

The rearrangement uses TRBV7-9 and TRBJ2-1, with 13 bases identical to TRBD2. The CDR3 is made up of 15 amino acids. J was trimmed by 9 bases and V by 5 bases; bases with no gene match: 7. Germline CDR1 and CDR2: SEHNR and FQNEAQ (reference sequence). CDR3 DNA: TGTGCCAGCAGCACTAGCGGGAGGGCCCCGGGTGAGCAGTTCTTC. Translated: CASSTSGRAPGEQFF.

The V call is TRBV28, the J call TRBJ2-7, with 7 bases fitting TRBD1. This CDR3 contains 13 residues. V dropped 7 bases and J dropped 2; count of bases not matched to a gene: 5. Per the germline V gene, CDR1 is MDHEN and CDR2 is SYDVKM. As DNA, the CDR3 is TGTGCCAGCACCCCGGGACAGCCCTACGAGCAGTACTTC. This gives the protein CASTPGQPYEQYF.

The chain couples TRBV3-1 (or the pseudogene TRBV3-2) to TRBJ1-2; weak D call: TRBD1 (5 bases). The CDR3 runs to 13 residues. Trimming shortened V by 4 bases and J by 6 bases, and 12 bases separated the two germline ends. Germline-derived CDR1 and CDR2 are LGHDT and YNNKEL (reference sequence). CDR3 residues: CASSPGRGDGYTF. The CDR3 coding sequence is TGTGCCAGCAGCCCTGGGAGGGGCGATGGCTACACCTTC.

The chain combines TRBV2 with TRBJ1-5, with D possibly TRBD1 on 5 matching bases. This CDR3 spans 15 amino acids. V was cut by 4 bases and J by 2 bases, with 12 bases left in between. Germline V gene sequence: CDR1 SNHLY, CDR2 FYNNEI. CDR3 region: CASSVGGVGNQPQHF. CDR3 in DNA: TGTGCCAGCAGTGTGGGGGGGGTTGGCAATCAGCCCCAGCATTTT.

A single count supports this clone. V usage is TRBV18 and J usage is TRBJ1-4; D might be TRBD1 (5 bases). The V gene lost 2 bases and the J gene lost 4 bases, with 11 bases spanning the gap. The CDR3 runs 15 residues. Germline CDR1 and CDR2: KGHSH and LQKENI. CDR3 sequence reads: CASSPLTVGNEKLFF. The CDR3 DNA is TGTGCCAGCTCACCATTGACAGTCGGTAATGAAAAACTGTTTTTT. Complete variable domain (other parts from reference TRBV18 and TRBJ1-4): NAGVMQNPRHLVRRRGQEARLRCSPMKGHSHVYWYRQLPEEGLKFMVYLQKENIIDESGMPKERFSAEFPKEGPSILRIQQVVRGDSAAYFCASSPLTVGNEKLFFGSGTQLSVL.

The V call is TRBV19, the J call TRBJ1-2, with D maybe TRBD1 (5 bases). Germline V gene lookup returns CDR1 LNHDA and CDR2 SQIVND (reference sequence). V lost 6 bases to trimming and J lost 5 bases, with 19 bases between them. This CDR3 has 15 amino acids. Here the CDR3 reads CASSTNNPGGYGYTF. CDR3 in DNA: TGTGCCAGTAGCACCAACAATCCTGGGGGGTATGGCTACACCTTC. Complete variable domain (other parts from reference TRBV19 and TRBJ1-2): DGGITQSPKYLFRKEGQNVTLSCEQNLNHDAMYWYRQDPGQGLRLIYYSQIVNDFQKGDIAEGYSVSREKKESFPLTVTSAQKNPTAFYLCASSTNNPGGYGYTFGSGTRLTVV.

The rearrangement links TRBV27 to TRBJ2-4, with 8 bases that match TRBD1. The CDR3 runs to 16 residues. Germline assignment: CDR1 MNHEY and CDR2 SMNVEV (reference sequence). Trimming at V came to 4 bases and at J to 3 bases, leaving 8 bases not matched to a gene. In nucleotides, the CDR3 is TGTGCCAGCAGTTCCTCGACAGGGGAGGTCAAAAACATTCAGTACTTC. This gives the protein CASSSSTGEVKNIQYF.

The chain couples TRBV11-3 to TRBJ1-3, with D possibly being TRBD1 (5 bases). The germline CDR1 and CDR2 sequences are SGHNT and YENEEA. The V end was cut by 4 bases, the J end by 0 bases, with 16 bases between. This CDR3 has 17 residues. Written as DNA, the CDR3 is TGTGCCAGCAGCTCTTCGACAGAAGGGGACTCTGGAAACACCATATATTTT. It translates to CASSSSTEGDSGNTIYF.

In its sample, this clone was seen once. V and J are TRBV5-1 and TRBJ2-2; a possible D gene is TRBD1 (6 bases). Germline V gene data show CDR1 as SGHRS and CDR2 as YFSETQ. This CDR3 has 12 amino acids. The germline V and J ends were trimmed by 5 bases and 10 bases, with 12 bases remaining between them. The CDR3 DNA reads TGCGCCAGCAGGGGGGCAGCGGAGGAGCTGTTTTTT. The encoded protein is CASRGAAEELFF.